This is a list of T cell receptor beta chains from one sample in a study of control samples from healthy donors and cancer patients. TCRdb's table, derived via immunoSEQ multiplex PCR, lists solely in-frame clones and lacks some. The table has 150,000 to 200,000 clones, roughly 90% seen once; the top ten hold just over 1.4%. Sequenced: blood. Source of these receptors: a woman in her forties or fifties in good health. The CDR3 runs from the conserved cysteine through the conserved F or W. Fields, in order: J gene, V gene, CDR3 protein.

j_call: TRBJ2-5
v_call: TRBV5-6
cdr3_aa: CASSLEETQYF

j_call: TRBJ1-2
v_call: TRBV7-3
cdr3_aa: CASSDGLGGYTF

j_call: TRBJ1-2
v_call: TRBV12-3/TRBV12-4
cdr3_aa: CASSFPGREGYTF

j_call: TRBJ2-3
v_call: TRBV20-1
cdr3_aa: CSASLRATSTDTQYF

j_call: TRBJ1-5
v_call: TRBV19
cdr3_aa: CASSNRYSNQPQHF

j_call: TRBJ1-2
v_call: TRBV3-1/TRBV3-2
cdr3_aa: CASSPRDRELLGYTF

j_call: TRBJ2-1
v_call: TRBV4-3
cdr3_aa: CASSQSSEQFF

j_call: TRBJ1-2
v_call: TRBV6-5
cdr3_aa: CASRLDRNYGYTF

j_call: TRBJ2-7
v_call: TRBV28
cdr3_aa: CASSLWISYEQYF

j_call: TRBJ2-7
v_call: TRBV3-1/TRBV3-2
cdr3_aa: CASSLRATGGNNEQYF

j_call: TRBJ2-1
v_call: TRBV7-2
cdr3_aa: CASRDNSGRSYNEQFF

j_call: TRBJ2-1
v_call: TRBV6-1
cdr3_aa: CASSEVAGGNEQFF

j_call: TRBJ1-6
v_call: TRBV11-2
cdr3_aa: CASSFRGPDNSPLHF

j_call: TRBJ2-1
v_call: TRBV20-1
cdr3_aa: CSARKDEQFF

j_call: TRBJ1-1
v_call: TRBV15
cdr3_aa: CATSRDLRETEAFF

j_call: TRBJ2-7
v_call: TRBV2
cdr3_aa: CARRDTNYEQYF

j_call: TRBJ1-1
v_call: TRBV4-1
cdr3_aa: CASSRYRGGDTEAFF

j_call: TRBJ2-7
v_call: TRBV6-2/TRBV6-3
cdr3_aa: CASSNRPLAGVFEQYF

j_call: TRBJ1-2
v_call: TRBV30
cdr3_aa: CAWSAARYGYTF

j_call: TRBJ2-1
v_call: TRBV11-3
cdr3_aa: CASSRTGTIDNEQFF

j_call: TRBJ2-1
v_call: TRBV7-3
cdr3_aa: CASSRGGDYNEQFF

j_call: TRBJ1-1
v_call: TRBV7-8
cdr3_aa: CASSPNGQGARAFF

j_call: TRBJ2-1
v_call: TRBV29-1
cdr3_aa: CSVGGQGQFF

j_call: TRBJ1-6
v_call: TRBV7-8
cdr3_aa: CASSFTNRVDSPLHF

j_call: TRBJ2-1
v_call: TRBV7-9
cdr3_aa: CASSLDRDNEQFF

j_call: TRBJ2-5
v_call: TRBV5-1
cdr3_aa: CASSPGPEAETQYF

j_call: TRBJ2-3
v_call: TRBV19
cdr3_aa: CASSIGGGGEADTQYF

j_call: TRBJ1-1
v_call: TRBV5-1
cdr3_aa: CASGDRGETEAFF

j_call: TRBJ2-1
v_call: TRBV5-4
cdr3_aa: CASSLADLAAYNEQFF

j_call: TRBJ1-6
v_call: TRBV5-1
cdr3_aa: CASSSTGSRLNSPLHF

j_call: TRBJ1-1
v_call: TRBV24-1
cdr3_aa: CATSDHGQGATGAFF

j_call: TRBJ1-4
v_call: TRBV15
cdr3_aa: CATGTQNEKLFF

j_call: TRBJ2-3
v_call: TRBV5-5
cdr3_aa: CASSLAPTSGGADTQYF

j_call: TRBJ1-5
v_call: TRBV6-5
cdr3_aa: CASTIQGGNQPQHF

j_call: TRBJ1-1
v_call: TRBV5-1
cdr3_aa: CASSVTGLNTEAFF

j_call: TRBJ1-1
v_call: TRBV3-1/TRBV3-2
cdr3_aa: CASSPLSGNTEAFF

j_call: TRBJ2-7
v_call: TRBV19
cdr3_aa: CASSIDGGEQYF

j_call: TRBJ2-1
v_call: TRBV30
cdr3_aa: CAWSVRGTLGSEQFF

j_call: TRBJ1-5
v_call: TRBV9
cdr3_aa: CASSSSGGSWDNQPQHF

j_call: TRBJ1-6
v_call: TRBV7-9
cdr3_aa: CASSLDWVGNSPLHF

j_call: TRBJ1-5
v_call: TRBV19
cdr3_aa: CASSIQGGNQPQHF

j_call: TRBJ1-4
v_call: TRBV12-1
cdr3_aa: CASSTQKYNEKLFF

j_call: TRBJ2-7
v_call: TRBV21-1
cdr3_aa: CASSKSSRGEQYF

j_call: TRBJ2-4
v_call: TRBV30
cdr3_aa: CAWSVGPGIQYF

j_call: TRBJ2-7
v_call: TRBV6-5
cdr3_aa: CASTQTGERNEQYF

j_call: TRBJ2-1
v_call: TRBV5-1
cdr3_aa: CASSLEQYYNEQFF

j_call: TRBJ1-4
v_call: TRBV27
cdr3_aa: CASSFQGQGEKLFF

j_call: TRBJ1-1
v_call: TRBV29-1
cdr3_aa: CSVVDTNTEAFF

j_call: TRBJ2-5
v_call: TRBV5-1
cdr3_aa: CASSWGQGPRSETQYF

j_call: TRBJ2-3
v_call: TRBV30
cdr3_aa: CAWSREGYTDTQYF